What follows describes a single TCR beta chain. The CDR3 spans 17 residues. The V gene's germline CDR1 is MDHEN and CDR2 SYDVKM. The V end was cut by 6 bases, the J end by 2 bases, with 22 bases between. Only in-frame clones appear in the TCRdb table, and some are missing; sequencing was by immunoSEQ multiplex PCR. The sample has fewer than 45,000 clones; roughly 90% are singletons. The data stem from a study of T cell changes during pregnancy in multiple sclerosis. This clonotype was sampled from a female donor in good health, enrolled as a control in a pregnancy study. V is TRBV28 and J is TRBJ2-5, with D tentatively TRBD1 (6 bases). This specimen was CD4+ T cells from peripheral blood mononuclear cells, taken after pregnancy. CDR3 nucleotide sequence: TGTGCCAGCAGCTCTTGGGGGCGCGAAAACTATCAAGAGACCCAGTACTTC. Its protein is CASSSWGRENYQETQYF.